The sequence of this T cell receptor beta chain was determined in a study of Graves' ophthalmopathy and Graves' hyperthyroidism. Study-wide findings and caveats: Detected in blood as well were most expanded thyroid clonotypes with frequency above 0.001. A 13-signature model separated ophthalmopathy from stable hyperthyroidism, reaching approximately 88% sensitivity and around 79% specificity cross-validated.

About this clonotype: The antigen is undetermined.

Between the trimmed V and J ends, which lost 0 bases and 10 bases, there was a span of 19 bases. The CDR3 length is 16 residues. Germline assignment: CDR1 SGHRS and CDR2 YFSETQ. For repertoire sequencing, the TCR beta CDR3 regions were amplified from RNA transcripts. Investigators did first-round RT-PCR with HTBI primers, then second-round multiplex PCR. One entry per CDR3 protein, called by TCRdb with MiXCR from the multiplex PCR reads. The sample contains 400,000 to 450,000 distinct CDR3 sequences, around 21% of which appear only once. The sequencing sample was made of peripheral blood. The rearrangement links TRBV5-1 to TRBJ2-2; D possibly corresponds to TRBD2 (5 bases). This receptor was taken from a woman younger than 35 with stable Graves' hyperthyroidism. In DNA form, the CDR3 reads TGCGCCAGCAGCTTGGGACAAGGAACGATTAGCGAGGAGCTGTTTTTT. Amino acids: CASSLGQGTISEELFF.